One sample yielded the 10 T cell receptor beta chains listed below, sequenced in a study of response to subunit inactivated influenza vaccine. TCRdb recomputed calls from the RT-PCR reads with MiXCR, one row per CDR3 protein. The repertoire holds 800,000 or so distinct CDR3 sequences, with approximately 21% as singletons. Material: PBMCs from blood, obtained more than 4 days after vaccination. The receptors were sampled from a man aged 45-65 years who received an inactivated influenza vaccine.

This clonotype has a handful of counts. V and J are TRBV20-1 and TRBJ2-1; D perhaps matches TRBD2 (6 bases). The CDR3 contains 15 residues. Germline CDR1 DFQATT, CDR2 SNEGSKA (reference sequence). Trimming removed 5 bases at V and 1 base at J, with 15 bases between. The CDR3 is CSAQTSGLSYNEQFF. In DNA form, the CDR3 reads TGCAGTGCTCAAACTTCGGGACTGTCCTACAATGAGCAGTTCTTC.

This clonotype was seen only a few times. The rearrangement joins TRBV7-2 to TRBJ1-2; the D is unclear. The CDR3 covers 15 residues. V shed 5 bases and J shed 5 bases, with 18 bases lying between them. CDR1 is SGHTA, CDR2 FQGNSA, per germline. As DNA, the CDR3 is TGTGCCAGCAGCCCTTTTAGTGTTGGGCTATATGGCTACACCTTC. This codes for CASSPFSVGLYGYTF.

This clonotype was seen many times. This chain's CDR3 is CASSFDRVGADTQYF. The CDR3 nucleotides are TGTGCCAGCAGCTTCGACAGGGTTGGGGCAGATACGCAGTATTTT. The V call is TRBV7-8, the J call TRBJ2-3, with 7 bases that match TRBD1. The CDR3 contains 15 residues. Germline V gives CDR1 SGHVS, CDR2 FQNEAQ. J lost 4 bases, V lost 3 bases, and 7 bases had no gene match.

The chain uses TRBV4-2 and TRBJ2-5; D unresolved. Germline V gene data show CDR1 as LGHNA and CDR2 as YNFKEQ. Trimming removed 0 bases from V and 5 bases from J, with 13 bases in between. The CDR3 is 15 amino acids. This CDR3 is CASSQDGQPAETQYF. The CDR3 DNA reads as TGTGCCAGCAGCCAAGATGGGCAGCCGGCGGAGACCCAGTACTTC.

The table lists this clonotype with a few counts. This chain connects TRBV20-1 to TRBJ2-1, with D hard to call. CDR3 length: 12 residues. The V end was cut by 5 bases, the J end by 6 bases, with 11 bases between. Germline V gene lookup returns CDR1 DFQATT and CDR2 SNEGSKA (reference sequence). In nucleotides, the CDR3 is TGCAGTGCTGGCAAACTCCGCAATGAGCAGTTCTTC. It encodes CSAGKLRNEQFF.

This clonotype has a single count. J is TRBJ2-1 and V is TRBV9; 8 nucleotides line up with TRBD1. Trimming removed 0 bases from V and 4 bases from J; junction bases left unmatched: 9. Germline CDR1 SGDLS, CDR2 YYNGEE. The CDR3 is made up of 17 amino acids. This CDR3 is CASSVGTQGVGYNEQFF. DNA for the CDR3: TGTGCCAGCAGCGTAGGGACACAGGGGGTGGGTTACAATGAGCAGTTCTTC.

V gene TRBV3-1 combines with J gene TRBJ2-7; TRBD2 aligns across 13 bases. The length of the CDR3 is 15 residues. The germline gives CDR1 LGHDT, CDR2 YNNKEL (reference sequence). V shed 3 bases and J 9 bases; nucleotides not matched to a gene: 8. CDR3 residues: CASSHAGTSGEGQYF. The CDR3 nucleotides read TGTGCCAGCAGCCATGCCGGGACTAGCGGGGAAGGGCAGTACTTC.

The genes are TRBV2 and TRBJ2-3; 11 bases line up with TRBD2. V gave up 7 bases and J gave up 4 bases; unmatched junction bases: 7. Germline V gives CDR1 SNHLY, CDR2 FYNNEI. CDR3 length equals 15 residues. CDR3 residues: CASKRLAGNADTQYF. The CDR3 coding sequence is TGTGCCAGCAAAAGACTAGCGGGAAACGCAGATACGCAGTATTTT. Complete variable domain (other parts from reference TRBV2 and TRBJ2-3): EPEVTQTPSHQVTQMGQEVILRCVPISNHLYFYWYRQILGQKVEFLVSFYNNEISEKSEIFDDQFSVERPDGSNFTLKIRSTKLEDSAMYFCASKRLAGNADTQYFGPGTRLTVL.

This clonotype was seen only a few times. This chain uses TRBV27 with TRBJ2-5, with TRBD1 matching 10 bases. V gave up 0 bases and J gave up 5 bases; unmatched junction bases: 9. The germline V gene encodes CDR1 MNHEY and CDR2 SMNVEV (reference sequence). This CDR3 comprises 17 residues. The CDR3 coding sequence is TGTGCCAGCAGTTTATCGTTACCGACAGGGGGCAGGGAGACCCAGTACTTC. Encoded protein: CASSLSLPTGGRETQYF.

This clonotype was picked up a small number of times. The chain recombines TRBV18 with TRBJ2-7, with 11 bases that match TRBD1. Germline V gene lookup returns CDR1 KGHSH and CDR2 LQKENI. This CDR3 has 15 amino acids. Germline trimming cut 3 bases from V and 4 bases from J; bases unmatched to any gene: 5. For the CDR3, the DNA is TGTGCCAGCTCACCGCGGACAGGGGGCTATTACGAGCAGTACTTC. Translation gives CASSPRTGGYYEQYF.